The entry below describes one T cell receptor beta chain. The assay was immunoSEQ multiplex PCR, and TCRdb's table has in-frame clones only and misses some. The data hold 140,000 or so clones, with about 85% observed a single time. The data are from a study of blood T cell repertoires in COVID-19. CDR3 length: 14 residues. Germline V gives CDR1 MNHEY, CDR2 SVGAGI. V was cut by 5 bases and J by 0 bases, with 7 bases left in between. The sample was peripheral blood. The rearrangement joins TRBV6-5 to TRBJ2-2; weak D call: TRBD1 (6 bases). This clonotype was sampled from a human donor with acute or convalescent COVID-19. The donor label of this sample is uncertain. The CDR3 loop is CASSNRANTGELFF. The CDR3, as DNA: TGTGCCAGCAGTAACAGGGCGAACACCGGGGAGCTGTTTTTT.